This TCR beta chain was found in a study of T cell repertoires in cytomegalovirus infection. Study-wide results and limits: Individuals carrying CMV plus the relevant HLA were identified by cumulative frequency of public TCR beta families.

On this clonotype: Its cognate antigen is unknown.

With 5 bases removed from V and 4 bases from J, the gap between germline ends came to 14 bases. Germline values: CDR1 SQVTM, CDR2 ANQGSEA. This CDR3 is built from 13 residues. TCRdb ran MiXCR on the reads and lists one entry per CDR3 protein. Of under 500,000 distinct CDR3 sequences detected, more than 40% appear once; the ten largest clones hold about 45%. The gene calls are TRBV29-1 and TRBJ2-5; perhaps TRBD1 as D (5 bases). The source of this sequence is a human donor in good health (CMV status not recorded). Some clones in this sample may be carry-over from other donors' samples. The specimen was cultured PBMCs, collected from culture after CMV antigen stimulation. CDR3 nucleotide sequence: TGCAGCGTTCAGGGTGGGGTTAGAGAGACCCAGTACTTC. This encodes CSVQGGVRETQYF.